These 5 T cell receptor beta chains were sequenced from one sample in a study of blood T cell repertoires in COVID-19. Data came from immunoSEQ multiplex PCR; TCRdb stores just in-frame clones and leaves some out. This sample yields roughly 250,000 clones, of which about 85% are seen a single time; 0.7% to 1% belongs to the top ten. Material: peripheral blood. The receptor set was obtained from a human donor with COVID-19, enrolled during active disease. The donor label of this sample is uncertain.

Only one count was recorded for this clone. The chain couples TRBV7-3 to TRBJ2-1, with 8 bases lining up with TRBD2. The V gene's germline CDR1 is SGHTA and CDR2 FQGTGA. Trimming cost V 0 bases and J 4 bases; bases outside gene matches: 5. CDR3 length: 16 residues. CDR3 residues: CASSLTSGGPYNEQFF. The CDR3 region has the DNA TGTGCCAGCAGCTTAACCTCGGGAGGGCCTTACAATGAGCAGTTCTTC.

The table lists this clone with a few counts. The rearrangement links TRBV29-1 to TRBJ1-3; TRBD1 matches at 7 bases. Trimming cost V 4 bases and J 0 bases; bases outside gene matches: 0. This CDR3 has 13 residues. Germline loops: CDR1 SQVTM, CDR2 ANQGSEA. DNA of the CDR3: TGCAGCGTTGGGGACAGCTCTGGAAACACCATATATTTT. Translating it yields CSVGDSSGNTIYF.

The rearrangement uses TRBV11-2 and TRBJ1-1; 9 bases match TRBD1. The CDR3 contains 14 residues. V was clipped by 8 bases and J by 2 bases; unmatched bases: 6. CDR1 is SGHAT and CDR2 is FQNNGV in the germline V gene. The CDR3: CASGLGQGNTEAFF. The CDR3 coding sequence is TGTGCCAGCGGGCTGGGACAGGGAAACACTGAAGCTTTCTTT. The variable domain in full, with the rest retrieved from reference TRBV11-2 and TRBJ1-1, is EAGVAQSPRYKIIEKRQSVAFWCNPISGHATLYWYQQILGQGPKLLIQFQNNGVVDDSQLPKDRFSAERLKGVDSTLKIQPAKLEDSAVYLCASGLGQGNTEAFFGQGTRLTVV.

This rearrangement joins TRBV5-6 to TRBJ1-3, with a possible D match to TRBD1 (5 bases). V was clipped by 6 bases and J by 2 bases, with 18 bases between them. This CDR3 has 16 amino acids. CDR1 and CDR2 from the germline V gene are SGHDT and YYEEEE. The CDR3 loop reads CASTVARVLTGNTIYF. In nucleotides, the CDR3 is TGTGCCAGCACCGTGGCCAGGGTCTTAACTGGAAACACCATATATTTT.

The rearrangement joins TRBV28 to TRBJ2-7; 8 bases fit TRBD1. The V gene end was trimmed by 3 bases and the J gene end by 6 bases; junction bases not matched to a gene: 4. This CDR3 has 13 residues. Germline V gene sequence: CDR1 MDHEN, CDR2 SYDVKM. CDR3 in amino acids: CASSLPTGGEQYF. The CDR3 DNA is TGTGCCAGCAGTTTGCCTACAGGGGGCGAGCAGTACTTC.